The 28 T cell receptor beta chains listed next were all sequenced from one sample in a study of cytomegalovirus exposure and HLA in healthy donors. Researchers ran the PCR with 60 Vbeta and 13 Jbeta primers. Method: immunoSEQ multiplex PCR; TCRdb's copy keeps in-frame clones and lacks some. Of about 130,000 clones detected, 75% to 85% appear once; the ten largest clones hold 1%. Sequenced: PBMCs. The receptors were sampled from a man aged 40-50 years in good health and CMV-seronegative.

A remark on this clone: This is likely an artifact of a read error, given a far larger clone one base away. This sample also contains other DNA sequences that code for the same CDR3. This sequence joins TRBV29-1 and TRBJ2-7, with D possibly TRBD2 on 5 matching bases. The CDR3 spans 12 residues. The ends were cut back, 3 bases at V and 4 bases at J, with 10 bases in the middle. The germline V gene encodes CDR1 SQVTM and CDR2 ANQGSEA. The CDR3 nucleotides read TGCAGCGTTGAGGGCCGGGAATACGAGCAGTACTTC. It is translated as CSVEGREYEQYF.

The J gene is TRBJ1-2, the V gene TRBV6-5; the match to TRBD1 covers 7 bases. V trimming: 5 bases; J trimming: 8 bases; junction bases outside the gene matches: 5. Germline assignment: CDR1 MNHEY and CDR2 SVGAGI. The CDR3 consists of 12 residues. CDR3 region: CASSPRGDGYTF. In DNA form, the CDR3 reads TGTGCCAGCAGTCCCAGGGGGGACGGCTACACCTTC.

The sample holds a few counts of this clone. The V gene is TRBV7-2, the J gene TRBJ1-6; D remains unclear. V was clipped by 5 bases and J by 7 bases, with 9 bases between them. Germline CDR1 and CDR2: SGHTA and FQGNSA. This CDR3 region has 13 residues. The CDR3 sequence is CASSRRENSPLHF. CDR3 nucleotides: TGTGCCAGCAGCCGCCGGGAGAATTCACCCCTCCACTTT.

This clone came up once. DNA of the CDR3: TGTGCCTCCAGCGGGACTAGCGGGGACTACGAGCAGTACTTC. Residues: CASSGTSGDYEQYF. The chain has TRBV9 and TRBJ2-7; 13 positions match TRBD2. The germline gives CDR1 SGDLS, CDR2 YYNGEE. V shed 10 bases, J shed 3 bases, and the junction held 7 bases outside the gene matches. CDR3 length: 14 residues.

The chain is built from TRBV7-2 and TRBJ2-1, with 13 bases that match TRBD2. This CDR3 is 17 amino acids long. The J segment lost 3 bases and the V segment lost 2 bases, leaving 4 bases of the junction unmatched. The germline V gene has CDR1 SGHTA and CDR2 FQGNSA. CDR3 region: CASSLRGTSGIYNEQFF. CDR3 in DNA: TGTGCCAGCAGCTTACGGGGGACTAGCGGGATCTACAATGAGCAGTTCTTC.

This rearrangement joins TRBV4-2 to TRBJ2-3; D unclear. This CDR3 is 12 amino acids long. Germline loops: CDR1 LGHNA, CDR2 YNFKEQ. V gave up 1 base and J gave up 3 bases, with 2 bases separating them. The CDR3 protein is CASSQATDTQYF. The CDR3, as DNA: TGTGCCAGCAGCCAAGCGACAGATACGCAGTATTTT.

This clone came up once. V is TRBV6-6 and J is TRBJ2-7; 7 positions agree with TRBD2. The CDR3 length is 16 residues. Germline CDR1 is MNHNY and CDR2 is SVGAGI (reference sequence). Losses at the gene ends were 2 bases for V and 6 bases for J; bases not matched to a gene: 13. CDR3 region: CASSYGAGASKGEQYF. Written as DNA, the CDR3 is TGTGCCAGCAGTTACGGGGCGGGAGCGAGTAAGGGCGAGCAGTACTTC.

This chain links TRBV6-5 with TRBJ2-7; 10 positions agree with TRBD1. The CDR3 is 14 residues long. Germline V gives CDR1 MNHEY, CDR2 SVGAGI. V gave up 4 bases and J gave up 4 bases; unmatched junction bases: 4. The CDR3 loop reads CASSSPGQGYEQYF. CDR3 DNA sequence: TGTGCCAGCAGTTCTCCGGGACAGGGGTACGAGCAGTACTTC.

The chain links TRBV30 to TRBJ2-5; TRBD2 agrees at 13 bases. Trimming removed 7 bases from V and 5 bases from J; junction bases left unmatched: 7. The germline V gene has CDR1 GTSNPN and CDR2 SVGIG (reference sequence). There are 14 residues in the CDR3. CDR3 sequence: CASKLAGGKETQYF. The CDR3 nucleotides read TGTGCCTCTAAACTAGCGGGGGGGAAGGAGACCCAGTACTTC.

The chain employs TRBV7-9 and TRBJ1-2; D possibly corresponds to TRBD1 (6 bases). The V end was cut by 5 bases, the J end by 2 bases, with 9 bases between. Germline V gene sequence: CDR1 SEHNR, CDR2 FQNEAQ (reference sequence). The CDR3 spans 13 residues. The CDR3 DNA reads as TGTGCCAGCAGCCCCGACAGGAACTATGGCTACACCTTC. This translates into CASSPDRNYGYTF.

V usage is TRBV5-1 and J usage is TRBJ2-4; D gene unclear. This CDR3 is built from 17 residues. Germline assignment: CDR1 SGHRS and CDR2 YFSETQ. V gave up 0 bases and J gave up 2 bases, with 15 bases separating them. For the CDR3, the DNA is TGCGCCAGCAGCTTGGCCATTGACTCCGATTCCAAAAACATTCAGTACTTC. Translation: CASSLAIDSDSKNIQYF.

The genes are TRBV28 and TRBJ2-4, with 9 bases lining up with TRBD2. Germline V gene sequence: CDR1 MDHEN, CDR2 SYDVKM. This CDR3 contains 16 residues. V gave up 1 base and J gave up 6 bases; unmatched junction bases: 7. CDR3 sequence reads: CASSLSSAGGRNIQYF. In DNA, the CDR3 is TGTGCCAGCAGTTTATCCTCGGCGGGGGGGAGAAACATTCAGTACTTC. The full variable domain, its missing parts supplied by reference TRBV28 and TRBJ2-4, is DVKVTQSSRYLVKRTGEKVFLECVQDMDHENMFWYRQDPGLGLRLIYFSYDVKMKEKGDIPEGYSVSREKKERFSLILESASTNQTSMYLCASSLSSAGGRNIQYFGAGTRLSVL.

The chain carries TRBV2 and TRBJ1-1; D ambiguous. CDR3 length equals 12 residues. Germline lookup yields CDR1 SNHLY and CDR2 FYNNEI. The V and J ends lost 6 bases and 5 bases respectively, with 10 bases between them. The CDR3 coding sequence is TGTGCCAGCAGAGACGAGGTAACTGAAGCTTTCTTT. It yields the protein CASRDEVTEAFF.

The rearrangement links TRBV10-3 to TRBJ1-1; no clear D gene. Germline-derived CDR1 and CDR2 are ENHRY and SYGVKD. Trimming cost V 6 bases and J 1 base, with 9 bases left between them. The CDR3 sequence is 13 residues long. The CDR3 DNA follows: TGTGCCATCAGGGCTCCTTCGAACACTGAAGCTTTCTTT. Translated, it gives CAIRAPSNTEAFF.

The rearrangement joins TRBV9 to TRBJ2-7, with D possibly being TRBD2 (6 bases). Germline V gene lookup returns CDR1 SGDLS and CDR2 YYNGEE. With 3 bases removed from V and 1 base from J, the gap between germline ends came to 29 bases. The CDR3 totals 20 residues. CDR3 protein: CASSEIPLSVSGTASYEQYF. CDR3 DNA: TGTGCCAGCAGCGAGATCCCCCTCTCTGTTAGCGGAACGGCTTCCTACGAGCAGTACTTC.

This rearrangement joins TRBV27 to TRBJ2-5; D unresolved. The CDR3 runs 13 residues. The germline CDR1 and CDR2 sequences are MNHEY and SMNVEV (reference sequence). The V and J ends lost 2 bases and 5 bases respectively, with 9 bases between them. Here the CDR3 DNA reads TGTGCCAGCAGTTTAGGCTGGGCGGAGACCCAGTACTTC. The encoded protein is CASSLGWAETQYF.

The gene calls are TRBV27 and TRBJ2-1; 14 nucleotides align to TRBD2. CDR3 length: 24 amino acids. With 3 bases clipped from V and 4 bases from J, the junction kept 26 bases outside the gene matches. In germline, CDR1 is MNHEY, CDR2 SMNVEV (reference sequence). The CDR3 region is CASSLKPPGGPGTSGRIGYNEQFF. The CDR3 DNA follows: TGTGCCAGCAGTTTGAAACCCCCGGGGGGACCCGGGACTAGCGGGAGAATAGGGTACAATGAGCAGTTCTTC.

This clone occurred once. This chain uses TRBV6-1 with TRBJ2-5, with 9 bases fitting TRBD1. The junction had 7 bases not matched to a gene; V was cut back by 0 bases and J by 5 bases. This CDR3 has 16 amino acids. The germline V gene encodes CDR1 MNHNS and CDR2 SASEGT. The CDR3, as DNA: TGTGCCAGCAGTGAAGCGCTAGGACAGGGGTTCGAGACCCAGTACTTC. Protein: CASSEALGQGFETQYF.

The rearrangement links TRBV5-1 to TRBJ2-7; tentatively, D is TRBD2 (6 bases). This CDR3 contains 14 residues. Germline V lookup: CDR1 SGHRS, CDR2 YFSETQ. Trimming stripped 5 bases from V and 3 bases from J, with 15 bases between. The CDR3: CASSRGTGDYEQYF. CDR3 bases: TGCGCCAGCAGTCGAGGGACGGGGGACTACGAGCAGTACTTC.

This clone was found once. The V call is TRBV6-4, the J call TRBJ1-2, with 11 nucleotides matching TRBD1. With 0 bases clipped from V and 10 bases from J, the junction kept 7 bases outside the gene matches. The CDR3 extends over 15 amino acids. Germline V CDR1 and CDR2: MRHNA, SNTAGT. The CDR3 DNA reads as TGTGCCAGCAGTGACTCGAGGACAGGGGGCAGTGACTACACCTTC. Translation gives CASSDSRTGGSDYTF.

This clone was detected only a few times. The chain combines TRBV30 with TRBJ2-5; tentatively, D is TRBD2 (5 bases). The germline gives CDR1 GTSNPN, CDR2 SVGIG (reference sequence). V dropped 1 base and J dropped 4 bases, with 10 bases sitting between them. CDR3 length: 13 amino acids. In nucleotides, the CDR3 is TGTGCCTGGAGTGGGGCTGGAGGAGAGACCCAGTACTTC. Its protein is CAWSGAGGETQYF.

Only a few counts were recorded for this clone. The V and J genes are TRBV27 and TRBJ2-3, with TRBD2 identical over 11 bases. Trimming at V came to 8 bases and at J to 5 bases, leaving 6 bases not matched to a gene. Germline assignment: CDR1 MNHEY and CDR2 SMNVEV (reference sequence). CDR3 length: 14 residues. CDR3 coding DNA: TGTGCCAGCGGCCCTCTAGCGGGAGGAGATACGCAGTATTTT. Translating gives CASGPLAGGDTQYF.

The gene calls are TRBV7-2 and TRBJ2-1; 11 bases align to TRBD2. The CDR3 spans 16 residues. J gave up 5 bases and V 1 base, and 4 bases lay outside the gene matches. The germline CDR1 and CDR2 sequences are SGHTA and FQGNSA. As DNA, the CDR3 is TGTGCCAGCAGCTTAGTTCTACTAGCGGGGGACAATGAGCAGTTCTTC. Amino acid sequence: CASSLVLLAGDNEQFF.

The V call is TRBV2, the J call TRBJ1-2; 12 bases fit TRBD1. After removal of 6 bases from V and 3 bases from J, the junction contained 14 bases not matched to a gene. CDR1 is SNHLY, CDR2 FYNNEI, per germline. The CDR3 spans 18 residues. The CDR3 sequence is CASRGSRDRGPTYYGYTF. CDR3 sequence (DNA): TGTGCCAGCAGAGGGTCCCGGGACAGGGGGCCCACTTACTATGGCTACACCTTC.

V gene TRBV7-8 combines with J gene TRBJ1-4; D may be TRBD1 (5 bases). The CDR3 runs to 15 residues. V was shortened by 2 bases and J by 8 bases, with 15 bases between the two germline ends. CDR1 is SGHVS, CDR2 FQNEAQ, per germline. The CDR3 nucleotides are TGTGCCAGCAGCTTATTTAGCAGGGTGGAAGAAAAACTGTTTTTT. This translates into CASSLFSRVEEKLFF.

This sequence joins TRBV2 and TRBJ2-5; 15 bases fit TRBD2. The length of the CDR3 is 17 residues. Trimming removed 5 bases from V and 5 bases from J; junction bases left unmatched: 9. Per the germline V gene, CDR1 is SNHLY and CDR2 is FYNNEI. The CDR3 here is CASSRTSGGAVRETQYF. Here the CDR3 DNA reads TGTGCCAGCAGTCGGACTAGCGGGGGGGCGGTTCGGGAGACCCAGTACTTC.

The rearrangement links TRBV6-5 to TRBJ2-1; D might be TRBD1 (5 bases). CDR1 and CDR2 from the germline V gene are MNHEY and SVGAGI. V lost 6 bases to trimming and J lost 3 bases, with 9 bases between them. This CDR3 spans 13 amino acids. The CDR3 region is CASSLDIYNEQFF. The DNA for the CDR3 is TGTGCCAGCAGCTTGGACATCTACAATGAGCAGTTCTTC.

The chain uses TRBV4-2 and TRBJ1-5; TRBD1 agrees at 8 bases. Per the germline V gene, CDR1 is LGHNA and CDR2 is YNFKEQ. CDR3 length: 16 amino acids. Trimming removed 1 base from V and 0 bases from J; junction bases left unmatched: 2. CDR3 loop: CASSQGTGNSNQPQHF. DNA for the CDR3: TGTGCCAGCAGCCAAGGGACAGGGAATAGCAATCAGCCCCAGCATTTT.